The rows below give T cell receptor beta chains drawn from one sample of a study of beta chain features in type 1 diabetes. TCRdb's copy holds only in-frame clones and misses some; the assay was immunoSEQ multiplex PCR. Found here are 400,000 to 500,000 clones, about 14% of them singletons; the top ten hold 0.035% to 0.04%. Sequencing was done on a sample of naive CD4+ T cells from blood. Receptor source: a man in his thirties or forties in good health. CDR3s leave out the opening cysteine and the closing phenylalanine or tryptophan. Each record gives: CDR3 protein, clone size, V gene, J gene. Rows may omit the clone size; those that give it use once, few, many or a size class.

CDR3aa: ASSDRTVGNSGANVLT
abundance: .
v_gene: TRBV7-9
j_gene: TRBJ2-6

CDR3aa: ASSARSGSKVTGELF
abundance: .
v_gene: TRBV7-2
j_gene: TRBJ2-2

CDR3aa: ASSFLSGRRSDTQY
abundance: .
v_gene: TRBV5-8
j_gene: TRBJ2-3

CDR3aa: ASSRSGQSTDTQY
abundance: .
v_gene: TRBV7-2
j_gene: TRBJ2-3

CDR3aa: ASSLTGDNEQF
abundance: .
v_gene: TRBV4-2
j_gene: TRBJ2-1

CDR3aa: ATDGGTGYNEQF
abundance: few
v_gene: TRBV19
j_gene: TRBJ2-1

CDR3aa: ASQGLAGAYNEQF
abundance: .
v_gene: TRBV7-2
j_gene: TRBJ2-1

CDR3aa: ATSTLTSVSTDTQY
abundance: .
v_gene: TRBV15
j_gene: TRBJ2-3

CDR3aa: ASSRWTFRETQY
abundance: .
v_gene: TRBV11-1
j_gene: TRBJ2-5

CDR3aa: ASSRVMNTEAF
abundance: .
v_gene: TRBV4-3
j_gene: TRBJ1-1

CDR3aa: ASREDSLDDYT
abundance: few
v_gene: TRBV27
j_gene: TRBJ1-2

CDR3aa: ASSFSAPFGGSYNEQF
abundance: .
v_gene: TRBV7-2
j_gene: TRBJ2-1

CDR3aa: ASSPTRESAQY
abundance: few
v_gene: TRBV7-2
j_gene: TRBJ2-5

CDR3aa: ASSSSNLGGHTQY
abundance: .
v_gene: TRBV7-6
j_gene: TRBJ2-3

CDR3aa: ASSVGTTVAGELF
abundance: few
v_gene: TRBV9
j_gene: TRBJ2-2

CDR3aa: AWSVSRLAF
abundance: .
v_gene: TRBV30
j_gene: TRBJ1-1

CDR3aa: ASSVVPEYNEQF
abundance: few
v_gene: TRBV9
j_gene: TRBJ2-1

CDR3aa: ASSLVLAGGPGEQF
abundance: few
v_gene: TRBV5-1
j_gene: TRBJ2-1

CDR3aa: ASSPHRQGGRETQY
abundance: .
v_gene: TRBV4-3
j_gene: TRBJ2-5

CDR3aa: ASSLLAGHEQY
abundance: .
v_gene: TRBV7-2
j_gene: TRBJ2-7

CDR3aa: ASEERYTQY
abundance: few
v_gene: TRBV2
j_gene: TRBJ2-3

CDR3aa: ATSNPGKLANVLT
abundance: .
v_gene: TRBV15
j_gene: TRBJ2-6

CDR3aa: ASTQAEGAEAF
abundance: few
v_gene: TRBV6-5
j_gene: TRBJ1-1

CDR3aa: ASSSGTSGRVEDTQY
abundance: .
v_gene: TRBV27
j_gene: TRBJ2-3

CDR3aa: ASSVDPAGNTGELF
abundance: once
v_gene: TRBV9
j_gene: TRBJ2-2

CDR3aa: ASSEPQITGELF
abundance: .
v_gene: TRBV25-1
j_gene: TRBJ2-2

CDR3aa: SVVGLSNEQF
abundance: .
v_gene: TRBV29-1
j_gene: TRBJ2-1

CDR3aa: ASSRDRNYGYT
abundance: .
v_gene: TRBV5-6
j_gene: TRBJ1-2

CDR3aa: ASSRKNIQY
abundance: few
v_gene: TRBV6-1
j_gene: TRBJ2-4

CDR3aa: ASSHTSRNEQF
abundance: few
v_gene: TRBV5-4
j_gene: TRBJ2-1

CDR3aa: ASSKRNEQF
abundance: .
v_gene: TRBV7-2
j_gene: TRBJ2-1

CDR3aa: ASSQEIPRQGGSTDTQY
abundance: few
v_gene: TRBV4-3
j_gene: TRBJ2-3

CDR3aa: ASSINKAGEQY
abundance: .
v_gene: TRBV23-1
j_gene: TRBJ2-7